This TCR beta chain appears in the sequencing data of a study of human T cells and chemical hapten exposure. The sample holds many counts of this clonotype. CDR1 is MNHEY, CDR2 SMNVEV, per germline (reference sequence). The CDR3 totals 14 residues. Trimming cost V 6 bases and J 7 bases, with 16 bases left between them. Time point denoted: patch test 3, about 24 weeks after DPC sensitization. Documented treatment: therapeutic diphenylcyclopropenone sensitization with weekly scalp DPC. TCRdb reanalysed the RACE reads using MiXCR and keeps one entry per CDR3 protein. Of about 90,000 distinct CDR3 sequences in the sample, 11% are singletons; the top ten hold about 0.95%.

The sample was whole blood, taken in connection with sensitization to the hapten diphenylcyclopropenone (DPC). The sequence derives from a woman in her twenties or thirties with alopecia areata. Some clones in this sample may be carry-over from other donors' samples. The chain carries TRBV27 and TRBJ2-1; no firm D call. CDR3 bases: TGTGCCAGCAGCCCTCCACGGAGTCGGAATGAGCAGTTCTTC. Its protein product is CASSPPRSRNEQFF.